Each of the 17 T cell receptor beta chains below was sequenced from the same sample in a study of human T cells and chemical hapten exposure. TCRdb redid the calling of the RACE reads with MiXCR, one entry per CDR3 protein. The repertoire holds 300,000 to 450,000 distinct CDR3 sequences, with approximately 5.8% as singletons. Time point described: pre-sensitization, week 0. Treatment: therapeutic diphenylcyclopropenone sensitization with weekly scalp DPC. This material consisted of whole blood, taken in connection with sensitization to the hapten diphenylcyclopropenone (DPC). The receptors stem from a young woman with alopecia areata. Some clones in this sample may be carry-over from other donors' samples.

This clonotype appeared a few times. The V call is TRBV20-1, the J call TRBJ1-5; 8 nucleotides match TRBD1. V gave up 4 bases and J gave up 0 bases; unmatched junction bases: 8. The CDR3 is 16 residues long. Germline CDR1 DFQATT, CDR2 SNEGSKA (reference sequence). The CDR3 bases are TGCAGTGCTATCAAGGGGACAGGTATTAGCAATCAGCCCCAGCATTTT. It specifies CSAIKGTGISNQPQHF.

This clonotype appeared a few times. This chain connects TRBV5-1 to TRBJ1-1, with a tentative D call TRBD1 (6 bases). Germline values: CDR1 SGHRS, CDR2 YFSETQ. V was trimmed by 1 base and J by 1 base, leaving 17 bases between them. This CDR3 spans 17 amino acids. The CDR3 loop reads CASSLSQLRGANTEAFF. The DNA for the CDR3 is TGCGCCAGCAGCTTGAGCCAGTTACGGGGGGCGAACACTGAAGCTTTCTTT.

This sequence joins TRBV5-6 and TRBJ1-2; D unresolved. The V gene lost 0 bases and the J gene lost 8 bases, with 14 bases spanning the gap. The CDR3 loop spans 14 amino acids. Germline assignment: CDR1 SGHDT and CDR2 YYEEEE. CDR3 coding DNA: TGTGCCAGCAGCTTGGTGGCGGCTTCGAGGGGCTACACCTTC. This translates into CASSLVAASRGYTF.

This clonotype was observed many times. This chain joins TRBV29-1 and TRBJ1-5, with D unclear. Germline loops: CDR1 SQVTM, CDR2 ANQGSEA. The CDR3 is made up of 13 amino acids. Trimming pared 3 bases from V and 4 bases from J, leaving 10 bases between. CDR3 sequence (DNA): TGCAGCGTTGAGCCCGACGCAAATCAGCCCCAGCATTTT. It translates to CSVEPDANQPQHF. Combining the CDR3 with reference TRBV29-1 and TRBJ1-5 gives the whole variable domain SAVISQKPSRDICQRGTSLTIQCQVDSQVTMMFWYRQQPGQSLTLIATANQGSEATYESGFVIDKFPISRPNLTFSTLTVSNMSPEDSSIYLCSVEPDANQPQHFGDGTRLSIL.

The chain carries TRBV29-1 and TRBJ2-2; D could derive from TRBD1 or TRBD2 (6 bases each). The V gene lost 4 bases and the J gene lost 5 bases, with 14 bases spanning the gap. This CDR3 has 14 amino acids. CDR1 and CDR2 (germline): SQVTM, ANQGSEA. For the CDR3, the DNA is TGCAGCGTTGGAGGGGGGCCGTTGACCGGGGAGCTGTTTTTT. Its translation: CSVGGGPLTGELFF.

This clonotype occurred many times. The chain has TRBV2 and TRBJ2-1; D uncertain. Germline V gene data show CDR1 as SNHLY and CDR2 as FYNNEI. The CDR3 has 13 amino acids. The V and J ends lost 4 bases and 4 bases respectively, with 8 bases between them. The CDR3 loop reads CASSAQTYNEQFF. As DNA, the CDR3 is TGTGCCAGCAGTGCACAGACATACAATGAGCAGTTCTTC.

This clonotype was recorded a few times. The chain uses TRBV18 and TRBJ2-3, with D perhaps TRBD2 (5 bases). CDR1 is KGHSH, CDR2 LQKENI, per germline. Trimming took 5 bases from V and 1 from J, leaving 13 bases between them. The CDR3 extends over 15 amino acids. The CDR3 protein is CASSIWESGTDTQYF. Here the CDR3 DNA reads TGTGCCAGCTCAATCTGGGAGAGCGGCACAGATACGCAGTATTTT.

This clonotype occurred many times. The genes are TRBV12-5 and TRBJ1-1, with a possible D match to TRBD1 (6 bases). The length of the CDR3 is 13 residues. V was clipped by 5 bases and J by 8 bases, with 15 bases between them. Per the germline V gene, CDR1 is LGHNT and CDR2 is FRNRAP. CDR3 nucleotide sequence: TGTGCTAGTGGTCCTCAGGGGAGATTCGAAGCTTTCTTT. As protein: CASGPQGRFEAFF.

This rearrangement joins TRBV5-1 to TRBJ1-6; TRBD1 might be the D (5 bases). Germline CDR1 SGHRS, CDR2 YFSETQ. The length of the CDR3 is 14 residues. V lost 1 base and J lost 13, with 15 bases in between. The CDR3 DNA sequence: TGCGCCAGCAGCTTGCAGGGAGTAGCTTCGCCCCTCCACTTT. Translated: CASSLQGVASPLHF.

This clonotype was found many times. The rearrangement joins TRBV10-3 to TRBJ1-1; 9 nucleotides match TRBD1. The CDR3 contains 13 residues. V dropped 10 bases and J dropped 4; count of bases not matched to a gene: 7. The germline CDR1 and CDR2 sequences are ENHRY and SYGVKD. In nucleotides, the CDR3 is TGTGCCAGCGCGGGACAGGGAGGCACTGAAGCTTTCTTT. Amino acids: CASAGQGGTEAFF.

This clonotype was found a few times. The chain couples TRBV29-1 to TRBJ2-1; TRBD2 matches at 11 bases. The CDR3 is made up of 15 amino acids. With 4 bases clipped from V and 2 bases from J, the junction kept 4 bases outside the gene matches. Germline V CDR1 and CDR2: SQVTM, ANQGSEA. The CDR3 DNA is TGCAGCGTTGGACTAGCGGGGTTACCCTACAATGAGCAGTTCTTC. Translation: CSVGLAGLPYNEQFF.

This clonotype was counted at least ten times. This chain connects TRBV7-2 to TRBJ2-3; 10 nucleotides align to TRBD1. Trimming at V came to 3 bases and at J to 4 bases, leaving 1 base not matched to a gene. From germline, CDR1 is SGHTA and CDR2 FQGNSA. The CDR3 is 14 amino acids. CDR3 coding DNA: TGTGCCAGCAGCTTTGACAGGGGGCCAGATACGCAGTATTTT. Translation: CASSFDRGPDTQYF.

V usage is TRBV6-5 and J usage is TRBJ1-6; TRBD1 agrees at 11 bases. Germline V CDR1 and CDR2: MNHEY, SVGAGI. CDR3 length: 16 amino acids. After removal of 3 bases from V and 7 bases from J, the junction contained 5 bases not matched to a gene. As DNA, the CDR3 is TGTGCCAGCAGTTATTCCGGGACAGGGGGGAATTCACCCCTCCACTTT. It is translated as CASSYSGTGGNSPLHF.

V is TRBV2 and J is TRBJ2-3, with D perhaps TRBD1 (6 bases). The V gene's germline CDR1 is SNHLY and CDR2 FYNNEI. The V gene lost 8 bases and the J gene lost 3 bases, with 15 bases spanning the gap. CDR3 size: 14 residues. The CDR3 here is CASSAGARTDTQYF. The CDR3 DNA sequence: TGTGCCAGCTCAGCAGGGGCAAGGACAGATACGCAGTATTTT. The full variable domain, in which reference TRBV2 and TRBJ2-3 provide the parts outside the CDR3, is EPEVTQTPSHQVTQMGQEVILRCVPISNHLYFYWYRQILGQKVEFLVSFYNNEISEKSEIFDDQFSVERPDGSNFTLKIRSTKLEDSAMYFCASSAGARTDTQYFGPGTRLTVL.

This clonotype has at least ten counts. V gene TRBV20-1 combines with J gene TRBJ2-3; D perhaps matches TRBD1 (6 bases). CDR1 and CDR2 (germline): DFQATT, SNEGSKA (reference sequence). V was shortened by 4 bases and J by 2 bases, with 7 bases between the two germline ends. This CDR3 spans 12 amino acids. The CDR3 region has the DNA TGCAGTGCTATGGGGGCCACAGATACGCAGTATTTT. Translated, it gives CSAMGATDTQYF.

In its sample, this clonotype was seen a few times. CDR3 nucleotide sequence: TGTGCCAGCAGTTTGGGACAGGACTCTGAAGCTTTCTTT. This encodes CASSLGQDSEAFF. The chain combines TRBV12-3 or TRBV12-4 with TRBJ1-1, with TRBD1 matching 8 bases. CDR3 length: 13 residues. The J segment lost 6 bases and the V segment lost 3 bases, leaving 3 bases of the junction unmatched.

This clonotype was observed a few times. The rearrangement joins TRBV21-1 to TRBJ2-3; no check of the table's D call, TRBD2, against the DNA was made. TRBV21-1 is described as a pseudogene. The CDR3 runs 15 residues. The CDR3 coding sequence is TGTGCCAGCTATAAGAGGGCCTTTGGCACAGATACGCAGTATTTT. Its protein product is CASYKRAFGTDTQYF.